A selection of T cell receptor beta chains follows, all from one sample in a study of blood T cell repertoires in COVID-19. Libraries were prepared by immunoSEQ multiplex PCR; TCRdb keeps only in-frame clonotypes and omits some of them. The table lists roughly 180,000 clones, approximately 80% of them singletons, with 9.5% to 11% in the top ten. Material: peripheral blood. The source of these receptors is a woman aged 40-49 years with COVID-19, enrolled during active disease. The CDR3 runs from the conserved cysteine through the conserved F or W. Fields, in order: clone size, D gene, J gene, V gene, CDR3 DNA, CDR3 protein. D genes are given only for firm matches. A clone size is listed for some rows: how often the clone was seen (once, few, many), or a class if it is expanded.

. | . | TRBJ1-2 | TRBV12-3/TRBV12-4 | TGTGCCAGCAGTTTGAAGGGGGACTATGGCTACACCTTC | CASSLKGDYGYTF
. | . | TRBJ1-1 | TRBV2 | TGTGCCAGCAGTTTGACAGGCATGAACACTGAAGCTTTCTTT | CASSLTGMNTEAFF
. | . | TRBJ1-4 | TRBV5-6 | TGTGCCAGCAGCTTGCGGAGAGAAAAACTGTTTTTT | CASSLRREKLFF
. | TRBD1 | TRBJ1-6 | TRBV11-2 | TGTGCCAGCAGCTTAAGGGACAGAAATTCACCCCTCCACTTT | CASSLRDRNSPLHF
. | . | TRBJ1-2 | TRBV5-4 | TGTGCCAGCAGCCCAAGGACAACAGATGGCTACACCTTC | CASSPRTTDGYTF
. | . | TRBJ2-1 | TRBV14 | TGTGCCAGCAGCCGCCACTTGAATGAGCAGTTCTTC | CASSRHLNEQFF
. | TRBD1 | TRBJ2-7 | TRBV27 | TGTGCCAGCAGTTTGCAGGGGGACACCTACGAGCAGTACTTC | CASSLQGDTYEQYF
. | TRBD2 | TRBJ2-1 | TRBV18 | TGTGCCAGCTCACCAGACGGACTAGCGAACAATGAGCAGTTCTTC | CASSPDGLANNEQFF
once | . | TRBJ1-1 | TRBV6-4 | TGTGCCAGCAGTGTCGAAAGGGGCACTGAAGCTTTCTTT | CASSVERGTEAFF
few | TRBD2 | TRBJ2-1 | TRBV29-1 | TGCAGCGTTCGACTAGCGGAATACAATGAGCAGTTCTTC | CSVRLAEYNEQFF
. | . | TRBJ1-3 | TRBV5-5 | TGTGCCAGCAGCTTCGGGAGTACTGGAAACACCATATATTTT | CASSFGSTGNTIYF
once | TRBD1 | TRBJ1-1 | TRBV7-3 | TGTGCCAGCAGCTCCCAGGGACAGGGGCTGTCTGAAGCTTTCTTT | CASSSQGQGLSEAFF
. | . | TRBJ2-1 | TRBV7-3 | TGTGCCAGCAGCCCCACGAGCTCCTACAATGAGCAGTTCTTC | CASSPTSSYNEQFF
. | TRBD1 | TRBJ1-6 | TRBV6-5 | TGTGCCAGCAGTTACACGACAGGGGATGATTCACCCCTCCACTTT | CASSYTTGDDSPLHF
few | . | TRBJ1-2 | TRBV18 | TGTGCCAGCTCACCTAAACAGACAGAACACTATGGCTACACCTTC | CASSPKQTEHYGYTF
. | TRBD1 | TRBJ2-3 | TRBV2 | TGTGCCAGCGCAGAACAGGGGCGCCAGTCAGATACGCAGTATTTT | CASAEQGRQSDTQYF